The sequence of this T cell receptor beta chain was determined in a study of cytomegalovirus exposure and HLA in healthy donors. Study-level information: One earlier analysis, a look at approximately 180 million T cells, found fewer than 140 million unique TCR beta sequences.

Study results and caveats: Clonal expansion, a later analysis showed, was greater in HLA-associated TCR beta chains than in equally common others.

13 Jbeta primers and 60 Vbeta primers were used for the PCR. Here immunoSEQ multiplex PCR was the method, and the copy in TCRdb shows in-frame clones only, minus some. The sample contains about 200,000 clones, 65% to 85% of which appear only once. Donors were nominally healthy when sampled, though unrecorded immune exposures were likely. The sample holds a few counts of this clone. Its antigen is unidentified. Trimming took off 6 bases at V and 1 base at J, with 9 bases between the two ends. The CDR3 covers 13 residues. Germline V gene lookup returns CDR1 LNHDA and CDR2 SQIVND (reference sequence). This TCR came from a middle-aged man in good health and CMV-seronegative. Specimen: PBMCs. The rearrangement joins TRBV19 to TRBJ1-1; D call uncertain. CDR3 sequence (DNA): TGTGCCAGTAGCGCGGTCCCGAACACTGAAGCTTTCTTT. Amino acid sequence: CASSAVPNTEAFF.